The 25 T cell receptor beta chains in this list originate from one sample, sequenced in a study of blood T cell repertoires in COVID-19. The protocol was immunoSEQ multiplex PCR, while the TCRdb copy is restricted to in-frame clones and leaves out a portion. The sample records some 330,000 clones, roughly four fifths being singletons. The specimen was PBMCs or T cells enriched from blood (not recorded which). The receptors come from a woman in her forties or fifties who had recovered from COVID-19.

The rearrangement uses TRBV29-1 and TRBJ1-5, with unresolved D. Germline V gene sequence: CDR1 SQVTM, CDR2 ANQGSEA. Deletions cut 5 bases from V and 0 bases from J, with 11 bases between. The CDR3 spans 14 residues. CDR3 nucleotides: TGCAGCGTTTCTACAGTGTATAGCAATCAGCCCCAGCATTTT. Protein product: CSVSTVYSNQPQHF.

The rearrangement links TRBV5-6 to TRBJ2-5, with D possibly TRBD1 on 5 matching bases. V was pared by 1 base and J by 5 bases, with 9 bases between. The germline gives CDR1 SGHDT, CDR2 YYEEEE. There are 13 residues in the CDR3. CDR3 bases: TGTGCCAGCAGCTTGAGGGGTGTGGAGACCCAGTACTTC. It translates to CASSLRGVETQYF.

For the CDR3, the DNA is TGTGCCAGCAGTTTTCCCCCAGGTCCTTCCGGGGAGCTGTTTTTT. This gives the protein CASSFPPGPSGELFF. This chain joins TRBV6-2 or TRBV6-3 and TRBJ2-2; the D is unclear. The CDR3 runs to 15 residues. The germline V gene encodes CDR1 MNHEY and CDR2 SVGEGT. The ends were cut back, 4 bases at V and 6 bases at J, with 15 bases in the middle.

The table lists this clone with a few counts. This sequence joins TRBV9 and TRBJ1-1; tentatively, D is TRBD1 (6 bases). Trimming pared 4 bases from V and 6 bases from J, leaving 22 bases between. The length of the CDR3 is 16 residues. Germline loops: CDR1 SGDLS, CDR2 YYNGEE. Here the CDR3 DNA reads TGTGCCAGCAGCCCAAAGACAGGAGTAAAAACCCCTGAAGCTTTCTTT. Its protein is CASSPKTGVKTPEAFF.

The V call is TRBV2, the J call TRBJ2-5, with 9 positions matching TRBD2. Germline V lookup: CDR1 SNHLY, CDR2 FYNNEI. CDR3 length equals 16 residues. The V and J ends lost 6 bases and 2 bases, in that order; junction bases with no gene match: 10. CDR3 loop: CASSWGASGVQETQYF. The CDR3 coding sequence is TGTGCCAGCAGCTGGGGGGCTAGCGGGGTACAAGAGACCCAGTACTTC.

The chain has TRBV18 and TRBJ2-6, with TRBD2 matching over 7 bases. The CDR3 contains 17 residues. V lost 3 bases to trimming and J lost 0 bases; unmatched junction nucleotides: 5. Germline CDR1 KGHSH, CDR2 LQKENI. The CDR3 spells CASSPWGGLSGANVLTF. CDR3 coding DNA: TGTGCCAGCTCACCCTGGGGAGGGCTCTCTGGGGCCAACGTCCTGACTTTC.

CDR3 nucleotides: TGTGCCAGTATGGGGCTTTATGGCTACACCTTC. It codes for CASMGLYGYTF. This chain uses TRBV19 with TRBJ1-2; D perhaps matches TRBD1 (5 bases). This CDR3 is 11 amino acids long. Germline V gene sequence: CDR1 LNHDA, CDR2 SQIVND (reference sequence). The V gene lost 7 bases and the J gene lost 5 bases, with 8 bases spanning the gap.

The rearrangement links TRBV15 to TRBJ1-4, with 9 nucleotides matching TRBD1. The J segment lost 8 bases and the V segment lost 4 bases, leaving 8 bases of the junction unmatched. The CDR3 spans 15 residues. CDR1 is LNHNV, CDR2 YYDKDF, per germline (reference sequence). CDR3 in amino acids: CATSTRLGTGEKLFF. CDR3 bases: TGTGCCACCAGCACTCGATTGGGGACAGGGGAAAAACTGTTTTTT. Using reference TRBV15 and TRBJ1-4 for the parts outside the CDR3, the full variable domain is DAMVIQNPRYQVTQFGKPVTLSCSQTLNHNVMYWYQQKSSQAPKLLFHYYDKDFNNEADTPDNFQSRRPNTSFCFLDIRSPGLGDTAMYLCATSTRLGTGEKLFFGSGTQLSVL.

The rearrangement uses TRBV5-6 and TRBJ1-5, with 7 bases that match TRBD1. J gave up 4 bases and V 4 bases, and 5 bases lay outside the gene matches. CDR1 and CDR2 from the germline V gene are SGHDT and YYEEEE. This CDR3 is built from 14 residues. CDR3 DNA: TGTGCCAGCAGCCTAGGGACAGTGAATCAGCCCCAGCATTTT. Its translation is CASSLGTVNQPQHF.

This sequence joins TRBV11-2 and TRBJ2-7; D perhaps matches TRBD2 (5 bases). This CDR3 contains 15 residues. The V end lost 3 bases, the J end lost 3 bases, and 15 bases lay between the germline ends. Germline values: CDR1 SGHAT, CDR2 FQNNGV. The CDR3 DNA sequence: TGTGCCAGCAGCTTTTTTTCGGGGAGTGGCTACGAGCAGTACTTC. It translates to CASSFFSGSGYEQYF.

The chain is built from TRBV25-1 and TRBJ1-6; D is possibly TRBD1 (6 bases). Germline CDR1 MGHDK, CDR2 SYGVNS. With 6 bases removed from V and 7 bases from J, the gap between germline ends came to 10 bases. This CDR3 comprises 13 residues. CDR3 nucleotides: TGTGCCAGCAGCGCGACAGGAAATTCACCCCTCCACTTT. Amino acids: CASSATGNSPLHF.

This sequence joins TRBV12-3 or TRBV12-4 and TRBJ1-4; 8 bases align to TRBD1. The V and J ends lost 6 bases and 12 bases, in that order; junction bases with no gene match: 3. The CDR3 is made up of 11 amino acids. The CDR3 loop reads CASRSQGELFF. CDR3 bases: TGTGCCAGCAGGTCACAGGGGGAACTGTTTTTT.

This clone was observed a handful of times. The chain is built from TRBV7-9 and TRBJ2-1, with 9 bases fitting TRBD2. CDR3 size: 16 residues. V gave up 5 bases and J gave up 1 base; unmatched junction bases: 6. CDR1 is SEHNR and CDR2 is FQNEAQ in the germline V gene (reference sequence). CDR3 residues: CASSLSLAGSYNEQFF. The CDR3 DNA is TGTGCCAGCAGCCTAAGCCTAGCGGGGTCCTACAATGAGCAGTTCTTC.

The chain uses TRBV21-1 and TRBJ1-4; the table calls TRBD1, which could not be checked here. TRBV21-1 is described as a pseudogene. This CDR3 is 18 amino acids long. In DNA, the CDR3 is TGTGCCAGCAGCAGTCCAGGGGTCCCACGGCCCTATATTGGGAAACTGTTTTTT. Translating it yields CASSSPGVPRPYIGKLFF.

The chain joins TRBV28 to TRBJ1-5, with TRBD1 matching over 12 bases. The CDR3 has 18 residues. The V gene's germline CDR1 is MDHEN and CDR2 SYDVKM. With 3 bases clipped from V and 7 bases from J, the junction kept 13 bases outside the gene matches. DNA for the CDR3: TGTGCCAGCAGTTTTGTATGGGGACAGGGGGCAGGAGGGCAGCCCCAGCATTTT. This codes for CASSFVWGQGAGGQPQHF.

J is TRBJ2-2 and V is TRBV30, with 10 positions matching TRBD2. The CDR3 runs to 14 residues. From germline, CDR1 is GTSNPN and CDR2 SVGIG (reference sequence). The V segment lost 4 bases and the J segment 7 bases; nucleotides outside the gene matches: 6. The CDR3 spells CAWTFTSGIGELFF. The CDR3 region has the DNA TGTGCCTGGACTTTTACTAGCGGGATCGGGGAGCTGTTTTTT.

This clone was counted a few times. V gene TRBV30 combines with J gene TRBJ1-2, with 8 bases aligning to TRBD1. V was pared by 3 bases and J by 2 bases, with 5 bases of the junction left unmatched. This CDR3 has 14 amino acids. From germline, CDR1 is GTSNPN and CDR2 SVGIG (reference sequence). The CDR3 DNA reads TGTGCCTGGAGGGAACAGGGGGACAACTATGGCTACACCTTC. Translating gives CAWREQGDNYGYTF.

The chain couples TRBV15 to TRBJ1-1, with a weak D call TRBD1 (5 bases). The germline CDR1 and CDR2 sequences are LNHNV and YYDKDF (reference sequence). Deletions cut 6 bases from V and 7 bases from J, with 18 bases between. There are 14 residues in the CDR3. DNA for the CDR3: TGTGCCACCAGGGGTGTTACAGGTCTTAATGAAGCTTTCTTT. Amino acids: CATRGVTGLNEAFF. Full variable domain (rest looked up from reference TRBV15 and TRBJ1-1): DAMVIQNPRYQVTQFGKPVTLSCSQTLNHNVMYWYQQKSSQAPKLLFHYYDKDFNNEADTPDNFQSRRPNTSFCFLDIRSPGLGDTAMYLCATRGVTGLNEAFFGQGTRLTVV.

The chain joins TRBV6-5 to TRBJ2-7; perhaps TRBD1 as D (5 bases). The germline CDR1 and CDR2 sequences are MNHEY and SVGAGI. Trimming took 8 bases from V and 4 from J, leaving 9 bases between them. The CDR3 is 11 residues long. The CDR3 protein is CASGTGYEQYF. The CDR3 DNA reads TGTGCCAGCGGAACAGGATACGAGCAGTACTTC.

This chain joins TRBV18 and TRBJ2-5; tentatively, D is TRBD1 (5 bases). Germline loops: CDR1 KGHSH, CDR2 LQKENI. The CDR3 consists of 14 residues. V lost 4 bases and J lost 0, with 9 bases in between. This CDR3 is CASSRTPYQETQYF. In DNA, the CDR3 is TGTGCCAGCTCACGGACACCGTACCAAGAGACCCAGTACTTC. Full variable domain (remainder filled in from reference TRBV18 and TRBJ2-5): NAGVMQNPRHLVRRRGQEARLRCSPMKGHSHVYWYRQLPEEGLKFMVYLQKENIIDESGMPKERFSAEFPKEGPSILRIQQVVRGDSAAYFCASSRTPYQETQYFGPGTRLLVL.

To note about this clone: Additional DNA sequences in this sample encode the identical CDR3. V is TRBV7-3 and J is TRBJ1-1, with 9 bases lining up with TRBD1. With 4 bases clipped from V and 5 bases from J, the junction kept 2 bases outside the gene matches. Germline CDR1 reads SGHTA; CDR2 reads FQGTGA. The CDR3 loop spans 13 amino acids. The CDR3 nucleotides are TGTGCCAGCAGCTCCGACAGGGGGACTGAAGCTTTCTTT. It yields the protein CASSSDRGTEAFF. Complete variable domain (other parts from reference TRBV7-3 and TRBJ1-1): GAGVSQTPSNKVTEKGKYVELRCDPISGHTALYWYRQSLGQGPEFLIYFQGTGAADDSGLPNDRFFAVRPEGSVSTLKIQRTERGDSAVYLCASSSDRGTEAFFGQGTRLTVV.

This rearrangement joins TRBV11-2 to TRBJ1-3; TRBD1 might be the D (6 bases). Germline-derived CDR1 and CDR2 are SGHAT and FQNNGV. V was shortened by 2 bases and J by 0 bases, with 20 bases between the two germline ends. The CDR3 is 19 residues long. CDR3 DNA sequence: TGTGCCAGCAGCTTATTATCGGGACAATTGGATTTCTCTGGAAACACCATATATTTT. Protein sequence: CASSLLSGQLDFSGNTIYF.

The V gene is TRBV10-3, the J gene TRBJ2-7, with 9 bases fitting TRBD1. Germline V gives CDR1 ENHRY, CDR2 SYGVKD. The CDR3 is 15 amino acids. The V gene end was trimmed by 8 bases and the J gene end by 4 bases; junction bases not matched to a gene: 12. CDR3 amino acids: CAIADRDRAIYEQYF. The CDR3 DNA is TGTGCCATCGCCGACAGGGACAGGGCTATATACGAGCAGTACTTC.

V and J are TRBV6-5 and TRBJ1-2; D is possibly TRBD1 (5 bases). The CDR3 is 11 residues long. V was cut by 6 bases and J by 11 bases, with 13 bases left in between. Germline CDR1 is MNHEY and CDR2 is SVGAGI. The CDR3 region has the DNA TGTGCCAGCAGCAAAGACAGCCTTTACACCTTC. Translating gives CASSKDSLYTF.

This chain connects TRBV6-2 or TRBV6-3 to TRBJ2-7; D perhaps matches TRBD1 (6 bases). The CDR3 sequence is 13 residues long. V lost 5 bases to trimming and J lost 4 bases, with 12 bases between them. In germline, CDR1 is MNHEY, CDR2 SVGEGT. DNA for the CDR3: TGTGCCAGCAGTGGGGACACTTTTTACGAGCAGTACTTC. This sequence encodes CASSGDTFYEQYF.